A single TCR beta chain is shown here with its context. Germline V CDR1 and CDR2: SGHRS, YFSETQ. The V end lost 4 bases, the J end lost 0 bases, and 11 bases lay between the germline ends. The CDR3 totals 15 residues. The source of the sample is a study of shared clonotypes between healthy human individuals. The method was immunoSEQ multiplex PCR; TCRdb's version includes in-frame clones alone and lacks a portion of them. The sample has some 1.5 million clones; 95% to 99% are singletons. This sequence originates from a man aged 30-40 years in good health. The V call is TRBV5-1, the J call TRBJ2-1, with D tentatively TRBD2 (6 bases). Source material: naive CD4+ T cells sorted from blood. Subset meaning: CD45RA+ positively selected. CDR3 residues: CASSGGVSSYNEQFF. CDR3 in DNA: TGCGCCAGCAGCGGAGGGGTCAGCTCCTACAATGAGCAGTTCTTC. Variable domain in full (rest from reference TRBV5-1 and TRBJ2-1): KAGVTQTPRYLIKTRGQQVTLSCSPISGHRSVSWYQQTPGQGLQFLFEYFSETQRNKGNFPGRFSGRQFSNSRSEMNVSTLELGDSALYLCASSGGVSSYNEQFFGPGTRLTVL.